This TCR beta chain was sequenced during a study of a mutant IDH1 vaccine in newly diagnosed glioma. Background on the study: Prior therapy was radiotherapy, temozolomide, or both; most received both. Regarding the study as a whole: Among all patients, vaccine-induced immune responses occurred in approximately 93%.

The CDR3 spans 15 residues. The germline V gene encodes CDR1 PRHDT and CDR2 FYEKMQ (reference sequence). The V gene end was trimmed by 4 bases and the J gene end by 8 bases; junction bases not matched to a gene: 9. Time point defined: baseline, week 1 (first vaccination visit). The treatment is: pre-vaccination baseline after standard-of-care therapy. New IDH1-mutant, ATRX-lost WHO grade 3 or 4 astrocytomas occurred in donors. Concerning this clone itself: No antigen is known for it.

Data came from immunoSEQ multiplex PCR; TCRdb stores just in-frame clones and leaves some out. Of over 14,000 clones in the sample, over 75% were seen once. This TCR was recovered from a woman between 35 and 50 years old with glioma. Some clones in this sample may be carry-over from other donors' samples. Specimen: PBMCs, collected from a glioma patient treated with radiotherapy, temozolomide or both. The V gene is TRBV13, the J gene TRBJ2-1; 9 bases are a match to TRBD2. CDR3 region: CASSWGLASIDEQFF. The CDR3 DNA follows: TGTGCCAGCAGCTGGGGACTAGCAAGTATAGATGAGCAGTTCTTC.